The next 23 T cell receptor beta chains were all read from a single sample in a study of PD-1 blockade in mismatch repair-deficient tumors. The method was immunoSEQ multiplex PCR; TCRdb's version includes in-frame clones alone and lacks a portion of them. The sample holds some 120,000 clones, around nine tenths seen once. The sequences come from peripheral blood, collected 70 to 73 weeks after starting pembrolizumab. The receptor source for this set is an adult with mismatch repair-deficient cancer.

In the case of this clone: At one end the junction does not follow the germline gene, possibly because of a read error. The CDR3 loop reads CASSFSGNTGELFF. For the CDR3, the DNA is TGTGCTAGCAGCTTTTCTGGGAACACCGGGGAGCTGTTTTTT. The chain couples TRBV7-7 to TRBJ2-2; D is undetermined. Looked up from germline, CDR1 is SSHAT and CDR2 is FNYEAQ (reference sequence). The CDR3 sequence is 14 residues long.

This chain links TRBV10-3 with TRBJ2-1, with TRBD2 matching 10 bases. Germline V gives CDR1 ENHRY, CDR2 SYGVKD. The CDR3 totals 17 residues. Trimming cost V 3 bases and J 4 bases; bases outside gene matches: 9. DNA for the CDR3: TGTGCCATCAGTGAAGTATGGCTAGCGGGAGTGTACAATGAGCAGTTCTTC. Its protein product is CAISEVWLAGVYNEQFF.

The V and J genes are TRBV10-2 and TRBJ2-5; 8 nucleotides match TRBD1. Trimming cost V 5 bases and J 5 bases; bases outside gene matches: 13. Germline values: CDR1 WSHSY, CDR2 SAAADI. This CDR3 has 16 amino acids. The CDR3 loop reads CASSWGRGQAGETQYF. Written as DNA, the CDR3 is TGCGCCAGCAGTTGGGGTAGGGGACAGGCGGGGGAGACCCAGTACTTC.

This chain connects TRBV6-6 to TRBJ1-1; TRBD1 aligns across 8 bases. Germline V gene lookup returns CDR1 MNHNY and CDR2 SVGAGI (reference sequence). J lost 3 bases, V lost 2 bases, and 5 bases had no gene match. The CDR3 consists of 15 residues. The CDR3 is CASSYDRGRDTEAFF. For the CDR3, the DNA is TGTGCCAGCAGTTACGACAGGGGTCGGGACACTGAAGCTTTCTTT.

This chain links TRBV19 with TRBJ2-7; 7 bases map to TRBD2. The J segment lost 4 bases and the V segment lost 3 bases, leaving 9 bases of the junction unmatched. The CDR3 has 15 residues. The germline V gene encodes CDR1 LNHDA and CDR2 SQIVND (reference sequence). DNA of the CDR3: TGTGCCAGTAGTATGGGACTATTCGATTCTTACGAGCAGTACTTC. Its translation: CASSMGLFDSYEQYF.

The chain employs TRBV10-2 and TRBJ1-5, with D unresolved. Germline-derived CDR1 and CDR2 are WSHSY and SAAADI. The CDR3 is 15 amino acids. Trimming took off 3 bases at V and 4 bases at J, with 13 bases between the two ends. The CDR3 nucleotides read TGCGCCAGCAGTGAACTCGGCAGGACTAATCAGCCCCAGCATTTT. The encoded protein is CASSELGRTNQPQHF.

The V and J genes are TRBV28 and TRBJ2-3; 9 nucleotides align to TRBD2. Germline values: CDR1 MDHEN, CDR2 SYDVKM. V lost 6 bases, J lost 5 bases, and 9 bases stayed unmatched. The CDR3 runs to 15 residues. DNA of the CDR3: TGTGCCAGCAGCCCAAGGACTAGCGTGATAGATACGCAGTATTTT. This codes for CASSPRTSVIDTQYF.

The chain uses TRBV25-1 and TRBJ1-1, with D unclear. CDR3 length: 11 amino acids. V was pared by 2 bases and J by 11 bases, with 9 bases between. In germline, CDR1 is MGHDK, CDR2 SYGVNS. As DNA, the CDR3 is TGTGCCAGCAGTGAAGGCCTGCGCGCTTTCTTT. This sequence encodes CASSEGLRAFF.

The genes are TRBV27 and TRBJ2-7; D unclear. CDR3 size: 15 residues. V was clipped by 2 bases and J by 6 bases, with 17 bases between them. CDR1 and CDR2 from the germline V gene are MNHEY and SMNVEV (reference sequence). The DNA for the CDR3 is TGTGCCAGCAGTTTAAGGGTGAGAAGTGCGATCGAGCAGTACTTC. Translation gives CASSLRVRSAIEQYF.

V usage is TRBV9 and J usage is TRBJ2-1; TRBD2 agrees at 12 bases. Per germline, CDR1 SGDLS and CDR2 YYNGEE. CDR3 length: 14 residues. The V and J ends lost 0 bases and 10 bases, in that order; junction bases with no gene match: 2. The CDR3 coding sequence is TGTGCCAGCAGCGTAGGGCTAGCGGGAGGGGAGCAGTTCTTC. Its protein is CASSVGLAGGEQFF.

This chain connects TRBV30 to TRBJ1-4; tentative D call: TRBD1 (6 bases). Trimming removed 1 base from V and 7 bases from J, with 10 bases in between. In germline, CDR1 is GTSNPN, CDR2 SVGIG (reference sequence). CDR3 size: 13 residues. The CDR3 spells CAWSGIQGEKLFF. The CDR3 DNA sequence: TGTGCCTGGAGTGGGATACAGGGTGAAAAACTGTTTTTT.

The CDR3 reads CAWSVLRGRAEKVHNEQFF. The CDR3 nucleotides are TGTGCCTGGAGTGTACTTCGCGGGAGGGCAGAAAAGGTACATAATGAGCAGTTCTTC. The rearrangement links TRBV30 to TRBJ2-1; TRBD2 matches at 9 bases. J lost 7 bases, V lost 0 bases, and 19 bases had no gene match. CDR1 is GTSNPN and CDR2 is SVGIG in the germline V gene (reference sequence). This CDR3 comprises 19 residues.

In regard to this clone: The sample contains more than one DNA sequence encoding this CDR3. J is TRBJ2-5 and V is TRBV5-6; D ambiguous. Germline CDR1 SGHDT, CDR2 YYEEEE. The CDR3 extends over 11 amino acids. With 5 bases removed from V and 2 bases from J, the gap between germline ends came to 4 bases. The CDR3 loop is CASSLQETQYF. In nucleotides, the CDR3 is TGTGCCAGCAGTCTTCAAGAGACCCAGTACTTC.

The chain uses TRBV11-2 and TRBJ2-7; 9 nucleotides align to TRBD1. Germline assignment: CDR1 SGHAT and CDR2 FQNNGV. The CDR3 spans 15 residues. With V trimmed by 5 bases and J by 4 bases, 9 bases remained unmatched. The CDR3 DNA reads TGTGCCAGCAGCGCTACCGGGACAGGGAATTACGAGCAGTACTTC. This translates into CASSATGTGNYEQYF.

The chain joins TRBV2 to TRBJ1-2; D gene ambiguous. The CDR3 runs 12 residues. V lost 5 bases and J 8 bases, leaving 12 bases between the germline ends. Germline CDR1 and CDR2: SNHLY and FYNNEI. The DNA of the CDR3 is TGTGCCAGCAGTCCGGAGACGCGGGGCTACACCTTC. Translated: CASSPETRGYTF.

This rearrangement joins TRBV6-6 to TRBJ2-1; D might be TRBD2 (5 bases). This CDR3 region has 11 residues. V lost 7 bases and J 9 bases, leaving 10 bases between the germline ends. The germline V gene encodes CDR1 MNHNY and CDR2 SVGAGI (reference sequence). CDR3 DNA: TGTGCCAGCATTGAAAGCGGTGAGCAGTTCTTC. This translates into CASIESGEQFF.

This rearrangement joins TRBV6-1 to TRBJ2-5, with 7 bases aligning to TRBD2. Trimming removed 1 base from V and 5 bases from J; junction bases left unmatched: 4. Per the germline V gene, CDR1 is MNHNS and CDR2 is SASEGT. The CDR3 consists of 14 residues. CDR3 coding DNA: TGTGCCAGCAGTGAAGACTGGGGGGGGGAGACCCAGTACTTC. It codes for CASSEDWGGETQYF.

Remarks on this clone: The sample has other DNA sequences that encode this CDR3 too. V and J are TRBV4-1 and TRBJ2-7; TRBD2 agrees at 9 bases. This CDR3 has 15 amino acids. CDR1 is MGHRA, CDR2 YSYEKL, per germline. The J segment lost 0 bases and the V segment lost 3 bases, leaving 3 bases of the junction unmatched. CDR3 nucleotide sequence: TGCGCCAGCAGCCAGGTTAGCGGGAGCTCCTACGAGCAGTACTTC. This codes for CASSQVSGSSYEQYF.

This clone occurred once. The J gene is TRBJ2-1, the V gene TRBV2; TRBD2 aligns across 14 bases. Trimming removed 6 bases from V and 8 bases from J; junction bases left unmatched: 3. The CDR3 totals 14 residues. Germline loops: CDR1 SNHLY, CDR2 FYNNEI. CDR3: CASRRLAGGDEQFF. The CDR3 DNA is TGTGCCAGCAGGCGACTAGCGGGAGGGGATGAGCAGTTCTTC. Full variable domain (remainder filled in from reference TRBV2 and TRBJ2-1): EPEVTQTPSHQVTQMGQEVILRCVPISNHLYFYWYRQILGQKVEFLVSFYNNEISEKSEIFDDQFSVERPDGSNFTLKIRSTKLEDSAMYFCASRRLAGGDEQFFGPGTRLTVL.

The chain employs TRBV30 and TRBJ2-3; 7 bases fit TRBD2. CDR1 GTSNPN and CDR2 SVGIG come from the germline V gene (reference sequence). The CDR3 is 23 amino acids. V dropped 0 bases and J dropped 0; count of bases not matched to a gene: 27. The CDR3 DNA reads as TGTGCCTGGAGTGTACTTCCGGGATTGGGCGGGAGTTCTCCCCAACCTAGCACAGATACGCAGTATTTT. It yields the protein CAWSVLPGLGGSSPQPSTDTQYF.

The chain combines TRBV5-1 with TRBJ1-1; 8 positions match TRBD1. V was pared by 2 bases and J by 4 bases, with 7 bases of the junction left unmatched. CDR1 SGHRS and CDR2 YFSETQ come from the germline V gene. There are 15 residues in the CDR3. The CDR3 is CASSLSAGGGTEAFF. In DNA form, the CDR3 reads TGCGCCAGCAGCTTATCAGCAGGGGGCGGCACTGAAGCTTTCTTT.

The chain employs TRBV6-1 and TRBJ2-3; 10 nucleotides match TRBD1. V shed 0 bases, J shed 1 base, and the junction held 4 bases outside the gene matches. Germline values: CDR1 MNHNS, CDR2 SASEGT. This CDR3 has 17 residues. CDR3 DNA: TGTGCCAGCAGTGAAGCGACCGGGACAGGGGGCACAGATACGCAGTATTTT. Amino acid sequence: CASSEATGTGGTDTQYF.

The chain uses TRBV5-6 and TRBJ2-1; a possible D gene is TRBD2 (6 bases). V was trimmed by 0 bases and J by 8 bases, leaving 15 bases between them. Germline V gives CDR1 SGHDT, CDR2 YYEEEE. The CDR3 is 15 amino acids. This CDR3 is CASSLAGGRHYEQFF. In DNA, the CDR3 is TGTGCCAGCAGCTTGGCAGGAGGGCGGCACTATGAGCAGTTCTTC.